The 15 T cell receptor beta chains below all came from one sample that was sequenced in a study of blood T cell repertoires in COVID-19. Clones were sequenced by immunoSEQ multiplex PCR, and TCRdb holds only the in-frame ones, with some missing. Of about 200,000 clones detected, 85% to 90% appear once; the ten largest clones hold approximately 4.3%. The sequencing input was PBMCs or T cells enriched from blood (not recorded which). These receptors all come from a woman aged 25 to 39 with acute COVID-19.

In this sample, this clone turned up once. The chain uses TRBV18 and TRBJ2-5, with a weak D call TRBD1 (5 bases). CDR1 KGHSH and CDR2 LQKENI come from the germline V gene. The CDR3 length is 14 residues. The V end was cut by 2 bases, the J end by 9 bases, with 16 bases between. Here the CDR3 reads CASSPMTASWAQYF. CDR3 DNA sequence: TGTGCCAGCTCACCAATGACAGCATCTTGGGCCCAGTACTTC.

V gene TRBV7-2 combines with J gene TRBJ1-2; D is unresolved. V was shortened by 6 bases and J by 8 bases, with 19 bases between the two germline ends. Germline V gives CDR1 SGHTA, CDR2 FQGNSA. The CDR3 extends over 14 amino acids. CDR3 sequence reads: CASSSQPTRGGYTF. In DNA form, the CDR3 reads TGTGCCAGCAGTAGTCAACCGACCCGAGGAGGCTACACCTTC.

J is TRBJ2-7 and V is TRBV9, with TRBD1 identical over 10 bases. The CDR3 contains 13 residues. Trimming took 4 bases from V and 4 from J; bases not matched to a gene: 2. The germline V gene encodes CDR1 SGDLS and CDR2 YYNGEE. The CDR3, as DNA: TGTGCCAGCAGCACGGGACAGGGGTACGAGCAGTACTTC. Protein: CASSTGQGYEQYF.

The chain combines TRBV3-1 (or the pseudogene TRBV3-2) with TRBJ2-1; D is possibly TRBD1 (6 bases). The CDR3 spans 17 residues. Trimming cost V 1 base and J 1 base, with 14 bases left between them. Germline CDR1 LGHDT, CDR2 YNNKEL (reference sequence). CDR3 sequence (DNA): TGTGCCAGCAGCCAAGGCCCAGCAGGGGTATCCTACAATGAGCAGTTCTTC. It codes for CASSQGPAGVSYNEQFF.

This rearrangement joins TRBV28 to TRBJ2-7, with D maybe TRBD2 (5 bases). CDR3 length: 14 residues. V lost 6 bases to trimming and J lost 3 bases, with 15 bases between them. Germline V lookup: CDR1 MDHEN, CDR2 SYDVKM. CDR3 coding DNA: TGTGCCAGCAGCCTCCGGGGATTGGGCTACGAGCAGTACTTC. Its translation: CASSLRGLGYEQYF.

The chain joins TRBV24-1 to TRBJ2-2; D might be TRBD1 (5 bases). This CDR3 is built from 14 residues. Germline CDR1 is KGHDR and CDR2 is SFDVKD. V lost 5 bases to trimming and J lost 2 bases, with 8 bases between them. The CDR3 coding sequence is TGTGCCACCAGTGCAGGACATAACACCGGGGAGCTGTTTTTT. Residues: CATSAGHNTGELFF.

This clone was seen more than once but under ten times. This chain joins TRBV27 and TRBJ1-5, with TRBD1 matching over 9 bases. The J segment lost 3 bases and the V segment lost 5 bases, leaving 8 bases of the junction unmatched. Germline CDR1 and CDR2: MNHEY and SMNVEV (reference sequence). The CDR3 contains 16 residues. The CDR3 DNA reads as TGTGCCAGCAGTGAAGCCGGGACAGGGATCAATCAGCCCCAGCATTTT. Residues: CASSEAGTGINQPQHF.

This CDR3 is CSVLLYFNQNTEAFF. CDR3 sequence (DNA): TGCAGCGTTCTCCTTTACTTCAATCAGAACACTGAAGCTTTCTTT. This chain connects TRBV29-1 to TRBJ1-1; no clear D gene. Germline loops: CDR1 SQVTM, CDR2 ANQGSEA. This CDR3 comprises 15 residues. The V end lost 5 bases, the J end lost 1 base, and 17 bases lay between the germline ends.

The chain has TRBV28 and TRBJ2-1; 7 bases agree with TRBD1. Looked up from germline, CDR1 is MDHEN and CDR2 is SYDVKM. Unmatched junction bases numbered 5, after V lost 4 bases and J lost 2 bases. CDR3 length: 15 residues. CDR3 sequence: CASSSSGGPYNEQFF. In DNA, the CDR3 is TGTGCCAGCAGTTCGTCAGGGGGACCCTACAATGAGCAGTTCTTC.

V is TRBV24-1 and J is TRBJ1-2; D is perhaps TRBD1 (6 bases). Germline V CDR1 and CDR2: KGHDR, SFDVKD. The CDR3 sequence is 14 residues long. V shed 9 bases and J shed 2 bases, with 15 bases lying between them. The CDR3 protein is CATVDRHPNYGYTF. The CDR3 DNA reads TGTGCCACCGTGGACAGACACCCCAACTATGGCTACACCTTC.

The CDR3 DNA follows: TGCGCCAGCAGCTTTACTCAGGGTATACATGGCTACACCTTC. Its protein product is CASSFTQGIHGYTF. The rearrangement uses TRBV5-1 and TRBJ1-2; possibly TRBD1 for D (5 bases). The length of the CDR3 is 14 residues. Trimming stripped 2 bases from V and 6 bases from J, with 14 bases between. CDR1 SGHRS and CDR2 YFSETQ come from the germline V gene.

This clone has more than one count but fewer than ten. V usage is TRBV27 and J usage is TRBJ1-5, with D tentatively TRBD1 (6 bases). Germline CDR1 is MNHEY and CDR2 is SMNVEV (reference sequence). Trimming cost V 6 bases and J 4 bases, with 13 bases left between them. This CDR3 is 14 amino acids long. The CDR3 DNA is TGTGCCAGCAGCCCCAACAGGGATAATCAGCCCCAGCATTTT. Translation gives CASSPNRDNQPQHF.

This clone was counted a single time. This rearrangement joins TRBV30 to TRBJ1-1; TRBD1 matches at 8 bases. The V gene's germline CDR1 is GTSNPN and CDR2 SVGIG (reference sequence). The V gene end was trimmed by 8 bases and the J gene end by 0 bases; junction bases not matched to a gene: 5. There are 13 residues in the CDR3. The DNA for the CDR3 is TGTGCCGGCGCCAGGGGGCTGAACACTGAAGCTTTCTTT. Its protein product is CAGARGLNTEAFF.

Comment on this clone: At one boundary the junction diverges from the germline segment, which might be a read error. This rearrangement joins TRBV19 to TRBJ1-1; TRBD1 is a possible D gene (5 bases). The germline gives CDR1 LNHDA, CDR2 SQIVND (reference sequence). This CDR3 has 14 amino acids. CDR3 sequence: CASSIGGLKTEAFF. Here the CDR3 DNA reads TGTGCCAGTAGTATAGGGGGCCTGAAAACTGAAGCTTTCTTT.

J is TRBJ1-2 and V is TRBV28, with D perhaps matching TRBD1 (6 bases). The ends were cut back, 4 bases at V and 6 bases at J, with 12 bases in the middle. Germline loops: CDR1 MDHEN, CDR2 SYDVKM. The CDR3 is 13 amino acids. The CDR3 here is CASSSRDTDGYTF. The DNA of the CDR3 is TGTGCCAGCAGTTCCCGGGACACCGATGGCTACACCTTC.